These T cell receptor beta chains were read from a single sample in a study of T cell responses to AZD1222 COVID-19 vaccine. This table comes from immunoSEQ multiplex PCR, and its TCRdb copy is limited to in-frame clones, with some not included. The data hold under 150,000 clones, with around nine tenths observed a single time. The sample in question was peripheral blood, obtained on day 0 of AZD1222 vaccination. Source of these receptors: an adult in good health. The CDR3 runs from the conserved cysteine through the conserved F or W. D genes are given only for firm matches. Only some rows state a clone size, as once, few, many or a class for expanded clones.

j_call d_call v_call clone_size cdr3_length cdr3_nt cdr3_aa
TRBJ2-1 TRBD2 TRBV7-3 . 14 TGTGCCAGCAGCTTAACGGCGGGGGGCAATGAGCAGTTCTTC CASSLTAGGNEQFF
TRBJ1-3 . TRBV6-5 . 13 TGTGCCAGCAGTCCGACAGCTGGAAACACCATATATTTT CASSPTAGNTIYF
TRBJ2-6 . TRBV5-1 . 15 TGCGCCAGCAGCTTGGAAGGTGTTGGGGCCAACGTCCTGACTTTC CASSLEGVGANVLTF
TRBJ1-4 . TRBV6-6 . 19 TGTGCCAGCAGTCCCTACAGGGACCGAACCCTTGCAACTAATGAAAAACTGTTTTTT CASSPYRDRTLATNEKLFF
TRBJ1-1 TRBD1 TRBV6-5 few 13 TGTGCCAGCACCAGGGACAGGGGGACTGAAGCTTTCTTT CASTRDRGTEAFF
TRBJ1-2 . TRBV7-6 . 15 TGTGCCAGCAGCTTAGAAACGGCGGCGGTCGATGGCTACACCTTC CASSLETAAVDGYTF
TRBJ1-1 . TRBV28 . 14 TGTGCCAGCAGTACCGCACAGGGAACCACTGAAGCTTTCTTT CASSTAQGTTEAFF
TRBJ2-2 . TRBV5-1 . 16 TGCGCCAGCAGCTTTAACGGGCCGGCCCGCACCGGGGAGCTGTTTTTT CASSFNGPARTGELFF
TRBJ2-4 . TRBV6-5 . 16 TGTGCCAGCAGTTACGGTGCGAAGGGGGCCAAAAACATTCAGTACTTC CASSYGAKGAKNIQYF
TRBJ2-2 . TRBV27 . 15 TGTGCCAGCAGTCGGGGTTTTGGGAACACCGGGGAGCTGTTTTTT CASSRGFGNTGELFF
TRBJ1-2 . TRBV5-1 . 14 TGCGCCAGCAGCTCCCCTTCAGACCACTATGGCTACACCTTC CASSSPSDHYGYTF
TRBJ2-7 . TRBV27 . 15 TGTGCCAGCAGTTTAAAAACGGGAGTTGGGTACGAGCAGTACTTC CASSLKTGVGYEQYF
TRBJ2-7 . TRBV6-1 . 16 TGTGCCAGCAGTGAACTCCGGTGGGGGGCGAACTACGAGCAGTACTTC CASSELRWGANYEQYF
TRBJ1-3 . TRBV5-1 . 19 TGCGCCAGCAGCTTGGGTCTTACAGGGAAAGATTTCTCTGGAAACACCATATATTTT CASSLGLTGKDFSGNTIYF
TRBJ1-1 . TRBV11-3 . 14 TGTGCCAGCAGCCCAAATGGGTACGGCACTGAAGCTTTCTTT CASSPNGYGTEAFF
TRBJ2-5 TRBD1 TRBV7-9 . 15 TGTGCCAGCAGCTACGGCGAAGGGGGCCGAGAGACCCAGTACTTC CASSYGEGGRETQYF
TRBJ1-4 . TRBV7-9 . 15 TGTGCCAGCAGCGAACGGGAGGTGAACTACGAAAAACTGTTTTTT CASSEREVNYEKLFF
TRBJ1-5 . TRBV19 . 14 TGTGCCAGTAGTATTATGGGGGGCGGTCAGCCCCAGCATTTT CASSIMGGGQPQHF
TRBJ1-1 TRBD1 TRBV3-1/TRBV3-2 . 11 TGTGCCAGCAGACTTACAGGGGAGGCTTTCTTT CASRLTGEAFF
TRBJ2-5 TRBD2 TRBV2 . 15 TGTGCCAGCAGTGAACGGAGCGGGGGGGCGGAGACCCAGTACTTC CASSERSGGAETQYF
TRBJ1-2 . TRBV25-1 . 13 TGTGCCAGCAGTGACCAGGGCACCTATGGCTACACCTTC CASSDQGTYGYTF
TRBJ1-5 . TRBV6-5 . 13 TGTGCCAGCAGTTACTCGATCGCCCAGCCCCAGCATTTT CASSYSIAQPQHF
TRBJ1-5 . TRBV6-5 . 12 TGTGCCACCCTGCTAGGCAATCAGCCCCAGCATTTT CATLLGNQPQHF
TRBJ2-2 TRBD1 TRBV6-4 . 12 TGTGCCAGCGGGACAGCGAACGGGGAGCTGTTTTTT CASGTANGELFF
TRBJ1-4 TRBD1 TRBV7-8 . 15 TGTGCCAGCAGCTTAGAAGGGGGCGCGCGTGAAAAACTGTTTTTT CASSLEGGAREKLFF
TRBJ1-5 . TRBV19 once 13 TGTGCCAGTAGAGCTAGAAGCAATCAGCCCCAGCATTTT CASRARSNQPQHF
TRBJ2-1 TRBD2 TRBV5-1 . 16 TGCGCCAGCAGCTGGGGGCTAGCGGGGGGCGGTAATGAGCAGTTCTTC CASSWGLAGGGNEQFF
TRBJ2-2 . TRBV10-3 . 13 TGTGCCATTACAGGAGCGAACACCGGGGAGCTGTTTTTT CAITGANTGELFF
TRBJ1-1 . TRBV19 . 16 TGTGCCAGTAGTATAGATGGCAGGGGAGGGAACACTGAAGCTTTCTTT CASSIDGRGGNTEAFF
TRBJ2-3 . TRBV4-1 . 16 TGCGCCAGCAGCCAAGATCAAGGGCAGGGAACAGATACGCAGTATTTT CASSQDQGQGTDTQYF
TRBJ1-3 . TRBV12-5 . 15 TGTGCTAGTGGTTTGGGGGCCAGGGATGGAAACACCATATATTTT CASGLGARDGNTIYF